The rows below give T cell receptor beta chains drawn from one sample of a study of T-cell memory formation after mild COVID-19. TCRdb redid the calling of the 5' RACE reads with MiXCR, one entry per CDR3 protein. The data hold 400,000 or so distinct CDR3 sequences, with roughly 20% observed a single time. Sequences were obtained from PBMCs or a T cell subset sorted from them (not recorded which). These receptors originate from an adult woman who had mild COVID-19 (a few samples of this study predate the infection). Cell type and time point are not known. Each CDR3 is given with its conserved first and last residue. D genes are given only for firm matches. Clone size, where shown, is once, few, many, or a class for clones that have expanded.

d_call clone_size j_call v_call cdr3_aa cdr3_nt
- few TRBJ1-3 TRBV11-3 CASSLDQSARAGNTIYF TGTGCCAGCAGCTTAGATCAAAGCGCCCGGGCTGGAAACACCATATATTTT
TRBD2 - TRBJ2-5 TRBV4-2 CASSQDSREVETQYF TGTGCCAGCAGCCAAGACTCGCGGGAGGTGGAGACCCAGTACTTC
- - TRBJ1-3 TRBV5-1 CASSLGPAGNTIYF TGCGCCAGCAGCTTGGGGCCAGCCGGAAACACCATATATTTT
TRBD2 - TRBJ2-1 TRBV4-1 CASSQEMGLAGGLEQFF TGCGCCAGCAGCCAAGAAATGGGACTAGCGGGGGGGCTTGAGCAGTTCTTC
- few TRBJ2-5 TRBV3-1 CASSQEGGGTETQYF TGTGCCAGCAGCCAAGAAGGAGGAGGAACAGAGACCCAGTACTTC
- - TRBJ2-2 TRBV7-3 CASSFDGTNTGELFF TGTGCCAGCAGCTTTGACGGGACGAACACCGGGGAGCTGTTTTTT
TRBD1 few TRBJ2-1 TRBV2 CASNTGTGLFF TGTGCCAGCAATACCGGGACAGGTCTGTTCTTC
- - TRBJ2-7 TRBV6-2/TRBV6-3 CASSGSGWDYEQYF TGTGCCAGCAGTGGGAGCGGTTGGGACTACGAGCAGTACTTC
TRBD1 - TRBJ2-6 TRBV12-3/TRBV12-4 CASRREGQDDSGANVLTF TGTGCCAGCAGGAGAGAGGGACAGGATGACTCTGGGGCCAACGTCCTGACTTTC
- few TRBJ2-5 TRBV4-1 CASSQVGGGAYETQYF TGCGCCAGCAGCCAAGTAGGTGGGGGGGCCTACGAGACCCAGTACTTC
- few TRBJ2-7 TRBV2 CASSVEGSEQYF TGTGCCAGCAGCGTAGAAGGCTCCGAGCAGTACTTC
TRBD2 few TRBJ2-5 TRBV15 CATSRGYGSGMTETQYF TGTGCCACCAGCAGGGGTTACGGTAGCGGGATGACGGAGACCCAGTACTTC
- few TRBJ1-2 TRBV9 CASSGSGWASDGYTF TGTGCCAGCAGCGGGAGTGGATGGGCGAGTGATGGCTACACCTTC
TRBD2 - TRBJ2-1 TRBV6-2/TRBV6-3 CASSQAGGLSNEQFF TGTGCCAGCAGCCAAGCGGGGGGCCTATCCAATGAGCAGTTCTTC
TRBD1 - TRBJ2-7 TRBV5-1 CASSAPTGQANYEQYF TGCGCCAGCTCGGCACCCACGGGACAGGCCAATTACGAGCAGTACTTC
TRBD1 - TRBJ1-1 TRBV4-3 CASSQRAGGVTEAFF TGCGCCAGCAGCCAACGAGCAGGGGGTGTAACTGAAGCTTTCTTT
TRBD1 few TRBJ2-5 TRBV7-6 CASSFSTGLETQYF TGTGCCAGCAGCTTTTCGACAGGGTTGGAGACCCAGTACTTC
TRBD1 - TRBJ1-2 TRBV19 CASVTMGQRGEGYTF TGTGCCAGCGTGACCATGGGACAGAGGGGCGAAGGCTACACCTTC
- - TRBJ2-5 TRBV5-1 CASNRGGEQETQYF TGCGCCAGCAATAGAGGGGGGGAACAAGAGACCCAGTACTTC
- few TRBJ2-3 TRBV12-3/TRBV12-4 CASSLANAVDTQYF TGTGCCAGCAGTTTGGCCAATGCGGTTGATACGCAGTATTTT
- - TRBJ2-5 TRBV11-3 CASSSGGVWGLSSETQYF TGTGCCAGCAGCTCCGGAGGGGTGTGGGGTCTTAGCTCAGAGACCCAGTACTTC
- - TRBJ1-4 TRBV6-6 CASSYSQGLGTNEKLFF TGTGCCAGCAGTTACTCGCAGGGGCTCGGGACTAATGAAAAACTGTTTTTT
- - TRBJ2-2 TRBV6-4 CASSDTAITGELFF TGTGCCAGCAGTGACACAGCGATCACCGGGGAGCTGTTTTTT
- few TRBJ1-2 TRBV10-3 CAISGGVDGYTF TGTGCCATCAGTGGGGGAGTAGATGGCTACACCTTC
- - TRBJ1-4 TRBV27 CASRRPGEKLFF TGTGCCAGCAGGCGCCCGGGGGAAAAACTGTTTTTT
- few TRBJ1-1 TRBV7-9 CASSLEGGLAEAFF TGTGCCAGCAGCTTAGAAGGGGGGCTCGCTGAAGCTTTCTTT
- - TRBJ2-2 TRBV6-1 CASTQPPGNTGELFF TGTGCCAGCACCCAACCCCCAGGGAACACCGGGGAGCTGTTTTTT
- few TRBJ1-6 TRBV4-1 CASSQEQPSPLHF TGCGCCAGCAGCCAGGAACAGCCTTCACCCCTCCACTTT
TRBD1 - TRBJ1-6 TRBV7-3 CASSLGTGGSPLHF TGTGCCAGCAGCCTTGGGACAGGAGGATCACCCCTCCACTTT
- few TRBJ1-2 TRBV19 CASSIQGHGYTF TGTGCCAGTAGTATCCAGGGACATGGCTACACCTTC
- many TRBJ1-2 TRBV30 CAWNRKGGALIGYTF TGTGCCTGGAACCGTAAGGGAGGGGCATTGATTGGCTACACCTTC
TRBD2 few TRBJ2-1 TRBV29-1 CSVGGLVAEQFF TGCAGCGTTGGGGGACTAGTTGCTGAGCAGTTCTTC
- - TRBJ1-6 TRBV6-5 CASSLEPDSPNSPLHF TGTGCCAGCAGCTTAGAGCCGGACAGTCCGAATTCACCCCTCCACTTT
- - TRBJ2-7 TRBV5-1 CASSPTHGEVYEQYF TGCGCCAGCAGCCCAACCCATGGGGAGGTCTACGAGCAGTACTTC
TRBD2 - TRBJ2-1 TRBV9 CASSVEAGGWTYNEQFF TGTGCCAGCAGCGTAGAAGCGGGGGGGTGGACCTACAATGAGCAGTTCTTC
- few TRBJ2-3 TRBV4-3 CASSQRGNEADTQYF TGCGCCAGCAGCCAAAGGGGTAATGAGGCAGATACGCAGTATTTT
- - TRBJ1-2 TRBV7-2 CASRGRGGYGYTF TGTGCCAGCAGGGGGAGGGGAGGCTATGGCTACACCTTC
- few TRBJ1-2 TRBV14 CASSQDRSYGYTF TGTGCCAGCAGCCAAGACAGATCCTATGGCTACACCTTC
- few TRBJ2-3 TRBV7-6 CASSLGGGVFTDTQYF TGTGCCAGCAGCTTAGGAGGCGGGGTCTTCACAGATACGCAGTATTTT
- - TRBJ1-6 TRBV4-1 CASSERPNSPLHF TGCGCCAGCAGCGAAAGGCCCAATTCACCCCTCCACTTT
- - TRBJ2-7 TRBV20-1 CSAFQTYEQYF TGCAGTGCTTTTCAAACCTACGAGCAGTACTTC
TRBD2 - TRBJ2-1 TRBV7-2 CASSSLGLAENNEQFF TGTGCCAGCAGCTCTCTGGGACTAGCGGAAAACAATGAGCAGTTCTTC
- - TRBJ1-2 TRBV9 CASSKGQSDLYGYTF TGTGCCAGCAGCAAAGGACAGTCCGACCTCTATGGCTACACCTTC
- - TRBJ2-3 TRBV7-9 CASSRSLSGGGTDTQYF TGTGCCAGCAGCCGGTCCTTGTCGGGGGGCGGCACAGATACGCAGTATTTT
- - TRBJ2-4 TRBV6-1 CASSEFSRQNIQYF TGTGCCAGCAGTGAATTTAGCAGGCAAAACATTCAGTACTTC
- few TRBJ2-7 TRBV5-4 CASRPYGALYEQYF TGTGCCAGCAGACCCTACGGGGCCCTCTACGAGCAGTACTTC
- few TRBJ1-2 TRBV19 CASKRAGGYTF TGTGCCAGCAAGAGAGCGGGGGGCTACACCTTC
- few TRBJ2-3 TRBV2 CASSGLTGTTDTQYF TGTGCCAGCAGCGGATTGACTGGAACGACAGATACGCAGTATTTT
TRBD2 - TRBJ2-1 TRBV5-1 CASGPRGSESEQFF TGCGCCAGCGGCCCGCGCGGGAGTGAGAGTGAGCAGTTCTTC
- - TRBJ2-3 TRBV30 CAWRGQNTDTQYF TGTGCCTGGAGAGGACAGAACACAGATACGCAGTATTTT